This is a list of T cell receptor beta chains from one sample in a study of T cell responses to AZD1222 COVID-19 vaccine. Sequencing was performed with immunoSEQ multiplex PCR; in TCRdb, only in-frame clones are kept and a portion is missing. The sample carries some 130,000 clones, just under 95% recorded once. The sample consisted of peripheral blood, taken 28 days after the second AZD1222 dose. Every receptor here comes from an adult who received the AZD1222 COVID-19 vaccine. The CDR3 runs from the conserved cysteine through the conserved F or W. D genes are given only for firm matches. Clone size is given for some rows only: seen once, a few or many times, or a class if the clone is expanded.

TRBJ1-4 TRBD1 once TRBV7-9 CASSLGQINEKLFF TGTGCCAGCAGCTTGGGACAGATTAATGAAAAACTGTTTTTT
TRBJ1-6 - - TRBV15 CATSDASSTSPLHF TGTGCCACCAGCGACGCTAGTTCCACATCACCCCTCCACTTT
TRBJ1-2 - - TRBV12-3/TRBV12-4 CASSSTGSYGYTF TGTGCCAGCAGTTCGACAGGTAGCTATGGCTACACCTTC
TRBJ1-5 TRBD1 - TRBV20-1 CSASRDRDLFQPQHF TGCAGTGCTAGTCGGGACAGGGACCTTTTTCAGCCCCAGCATTTT
TRBJ1-4 TRBD1 - TRBV25-1 CASGPGQRAEKLFF TGTGCCAGCGGACCGGGACAGAGGGCTGAAAAACTGTTTTTT
TRBJ1-4 - - TRBV6-2/TRBV6-3 CASSSTGTSYEKLFF TGTGCCAGCAGTTCCACCGGGACAAGTTATGAAAAACTGTTTTTT
TRBJ1-4 - - TRBV2 CASTFTGPNEKLFF TGTGCCAGCACCTTTACAGGGCCTAATGAAAAACTGTTTTTT
TRBJ1-2 - - TRBV5-1 CASSLGLGANYGYTF TGCGCCAGCAGCTTGGGTCTTGGGGCTAACTATGGCTACACCTTC
TRBJ1-2 - - TRBV29-1 CSVEEGSYGYTF TGCAGCGTTGAAGAAGGGAGCTATGGCTACACCTTC
TRBJ2-5 - - TRBV11-3 CASSLAYDRKETQYF TGTGCCAGCAGCTTAGCTTACGACAGAAAAGAGACCCAGTACTTC
TRBJ1-1 - - TRBV7-3 CASSLTHRRGGLGNTEAFF TGTGCCAGCAGCTTAACGCATCGGAGGGGCGGTTTGGGGAACACTGAAGCTTTCTTT
TRBJ1-4 - once TRBV19 CASSPRGTPGEKLFF TGTGCCAGTAGTCCCAGGGGCACCCCGGGGGAAAAACTGTTTTTT
TRBJ2-7 - few TRBV4-1 CASSHRDRNEQYF TGCGCCAGCAGCCATAGGGATAGGAACGAGCAGTACTTC
TRBJ1-5 - - TRBV5-1 CASRLGFTSNQPQHF TGCGCCAGCAGATTGGGTTTTACTAGCAATCAGCCCCAGCATTTT
TRBJ2-1 - - TRBV6-4 CASSDSYSSYNEQFF TGTGCCAGCAGTGACTCGTACAGCTCCTACAATGAGCAGTTCTTC
TRBJ1-2 TRBD1 - TRBV12-3/TRBV12-4 CASRVQGARGYTF TGTGCCAGCAGGGTACAGGGGGCTCGTGGCTACACCTTC
TRBJ1-2 - - TRBV4-1 CASSQAGQLPYGYTF TGCGCCAGCAGCCAGGCAGGACAGCTCCCCTATGGCTACACCTTC
TRBJ1-2 - - TRBV18 CASSPTSNREGGYTF TGTGCCAGCTCTCCAACCAGTAACAGGGAGGGTGGCTACACCTTC
TRBJ1-4 - - TRBV15 CATSPFGEGSGEKLFF TGTGCCACCAGCCCTTTTGGGGAAGGGTCGGGTGAAAAACTGTTTTTT
TRBJ2-3 TRBD2 once TRBV7-3 CASSGGGGTDTQYF TGTGCCAGCTCGGGCGGGGGAGGTACAGATACGCAGTATTTT